This T cell receptor (beta chain) is from a study of blood T cells in healthy people across ages. Then a second PCR, running about 7 to 11 cycles, was carried out with a sample-barcoded 5' primer and a J-beta primer mix. A template-switch adaptor that had 12 random nucleotides put a tag on each cDNA molecule. MiXCR, run by TCRdb on the 5' RACE reads, gives a single entry per CDR3 protein. The sample has 1 million to 1.2 million distinct CDR3 sequences, 30% to 40% seen once. Study findings and constraints: Observed TCR beta diversity showed a strong correlation with the percentage of naive T cells as measured by flow cytometry. Among T cells, TCR beta diversity per million cells dropped roughly linearly as age rose.

CDR1 is SGHAT, CDR2 FQDESV, per germline (reference sequence). The CDR3 loop spans 15 amino acids. The germline V and J ends were trimmed by 5 bases and 3 bases, with 17 bases remaining between them. Isolation recovered at least 7 million PBMCs from every sample. This clonotype was counted a few times. Its antigen is unidentified. The chain couples TRBV11-1 to TRBJ2-7; perhaps TRBD2 as D (5 bases). The sample comprised blood. The receptor comes from a man younger than 30 in good health. The CDR3 loop reads CASSPGLNRNYEQYF. For the CDR3, the DNA is TGTGCCAGCAGCCCCGGACTGAACCGCAACTACGAGCAGTACTTC.